Shown below are 6 T cell receptor beta chains from a single sample sequenced in a study of shared clonotypes between healthy human individuals. Sequencing was performed with immunoSEQ multiplex PCR; in TCRdb, only in-frame clones are kept and a portion is missing. The sample has roughly 380,000 clones, about 96% seen once. What was sequenced was memory CD8+ T cells sorted from blood. The subset denotes: CD45RO+ cells pooled with CCR7-negative TemRA cells. The receptors were sampled from a young man in good health.

The chain uses TRBV2 and TRBJ2-5; D gene ambiguous. V lost 2 bases and J 5 bases, leaving 6 bases between the germline ends. The CDR3 totals 12 residues. Germline V gene lookup returns CDR1 SNHLY and CDR2 FYNNEI. The CDR3, as DNA: TGTGCCAGCAGTGAATGGCGGGAGACCCAGTACTTC. Its translation is CASSEWRETQYF.

The chain has TRBV10-1 and TRBJ2-5; 10 bases are a match to TRBD2. Looked up from germline, CDR1 is WNHNN and CDR2 is SYGVQD (reference sequence). Losses at the gene ends were 3 bases for V and 4 bases for J; bases not matched to a gene: 5. CDR3 length: 15 residues. The CDR3 DNA reads TGCGCCAGCAGTGAAAAGCGGGAGGGAGGAGAGACCCAGTACTTC. Translating gives CASSEKREGGETQYF.

The chain has TRBV19 and TRBJ1-1, with a weak D call TRBD1 (5 bases). The germline CDR1 and CDR2 sequences are LNHDA and SQIVND (reference sequence). The ends were cut back, 4 bases at V and 1 base at J, with 13 bases in the middle. This CDR3 is 15 amino acids long. CDR3 coding DNA: TGTGCCAGTAGTACCAGGGACTTAGGGAACACTGAAGCTTTCTTT. This gives the protein CASSTRDLGNTEAFF.

The CDR3 DNA reads as TGTGCCAGCAGCCATGGAGCGGGAGGCGCAGATACGCAGTATTTT. Protein: CASSHGAGGADTQYF. The chain is built from TRBV4-2 and TRBJ2-3; 9 bases fit TRBD2. V trimming: 3 bases; J trimming: 4 bases; junction bases outside the gene matches: 5. Germline CDR1 LGHNA, CDR2 YNFKEQ. The CDR3 contains 15 residues.

This rearrangement joins TRBV6-1 to TRBJ2-4, with D maybe TRBD1 (6 bases). Germline V gene lookup returns CDR1 MNHNS and CDR2 SASEGT. The CDR3 is 12 residues long. The V and J ends lost 5 bases and 8 bases respectively, with 10 bases between them. The CDR3 reads CASSQGPDIQYF. CDR3 nucleotides: TGTGCCAGCAGTCAGGGGCCGGACATTCAGTACTTC.

The rearrangement uses TRBV28 and TRBJ1-5; D might be TRBD1 (6 bases). Trimming removed 4 bases from V and 7 bases from J, with 11 bases in between. This CDR3 is 13 amino acids long. The germline V gene has CDR1 MDHEN and CDR2 SYDVKM. The CDR3 DNA reads as TGTGCCAGCAGTTCCCGCCAGGGGCAGCCCCAGCATTTT. Translated, it gives CASSSRQGQPQHF.